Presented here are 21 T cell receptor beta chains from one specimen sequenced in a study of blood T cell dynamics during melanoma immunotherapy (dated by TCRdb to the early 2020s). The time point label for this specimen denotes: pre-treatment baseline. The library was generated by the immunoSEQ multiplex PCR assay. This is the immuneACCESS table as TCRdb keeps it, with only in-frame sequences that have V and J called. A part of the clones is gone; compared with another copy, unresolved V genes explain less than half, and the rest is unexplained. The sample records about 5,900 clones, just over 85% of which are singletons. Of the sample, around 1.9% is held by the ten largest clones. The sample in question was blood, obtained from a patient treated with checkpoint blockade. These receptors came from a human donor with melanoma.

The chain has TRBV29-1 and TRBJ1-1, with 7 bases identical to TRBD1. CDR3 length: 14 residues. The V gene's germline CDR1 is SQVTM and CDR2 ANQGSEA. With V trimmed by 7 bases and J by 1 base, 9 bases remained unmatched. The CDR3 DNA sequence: TGCAGCGCCCAAGCCGGGACAGCGAACACTGAAGCTTTCTTT. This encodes CSAQAGTANTEAFF. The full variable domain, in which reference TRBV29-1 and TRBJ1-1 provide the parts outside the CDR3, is SAVISQKPSRDICQRGTSLTIQCQVDSQVTMMFWYRQQPGQSLTLIATANQGSEATYESGFVIDKFPISRPNLTFSTLTVSNMSPEDSSIYLCSAQAGTANTEAFFGQGTRLTVV.

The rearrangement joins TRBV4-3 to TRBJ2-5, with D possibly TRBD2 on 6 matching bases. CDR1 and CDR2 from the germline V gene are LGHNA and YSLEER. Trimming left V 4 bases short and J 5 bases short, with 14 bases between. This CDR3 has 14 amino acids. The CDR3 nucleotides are TGCGCCAGCAGCCCCGCCGGGGGATATGAGACCCAGTACTTC. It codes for CASSPAGGYETQYF.

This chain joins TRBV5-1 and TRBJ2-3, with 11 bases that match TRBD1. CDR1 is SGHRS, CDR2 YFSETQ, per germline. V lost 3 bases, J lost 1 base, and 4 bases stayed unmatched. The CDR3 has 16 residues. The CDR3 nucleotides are TGCGCCAGCAGCTCAGGACAGGGGGCCGGCACAGATACGCAGTATTTT. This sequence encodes CASSSGQGAGTDTQYF.

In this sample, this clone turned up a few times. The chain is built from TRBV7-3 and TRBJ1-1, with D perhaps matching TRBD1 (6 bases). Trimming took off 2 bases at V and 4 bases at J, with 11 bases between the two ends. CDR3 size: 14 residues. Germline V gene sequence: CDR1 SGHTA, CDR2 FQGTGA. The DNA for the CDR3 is TGTGCCAGCAGCTTATGGGGGCAGGGCACTGAAGCTTTCTTT. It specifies CASSLWGQGTEAFF.

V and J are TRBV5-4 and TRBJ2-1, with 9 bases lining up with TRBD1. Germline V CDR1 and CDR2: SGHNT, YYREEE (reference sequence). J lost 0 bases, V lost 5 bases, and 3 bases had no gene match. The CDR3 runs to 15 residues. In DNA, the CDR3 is TGTGCCAGCAGTGGGACAGGGTTCTCCTACAATGAGCAGTTCTTC. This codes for CASSGTGFSYNEQFF. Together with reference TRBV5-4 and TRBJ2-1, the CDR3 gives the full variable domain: ETGVTQSPTHLIKTRGQQVTLRCSSQSGHNTVSWYQQALGQGPQFIFQYYREEENGRGNFPPRFSGLQFPNYSSELNVNALELDDSALYLCASSGTGFSYNEQFFGPGTRLTVL.

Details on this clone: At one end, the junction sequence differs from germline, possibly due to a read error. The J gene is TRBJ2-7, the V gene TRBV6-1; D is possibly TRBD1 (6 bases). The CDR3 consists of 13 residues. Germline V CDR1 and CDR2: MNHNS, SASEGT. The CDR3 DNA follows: TGTGCCAGCAGTGATGTCAGGGGAAGTGCCTTGAACTTC. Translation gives CASSDVRGSALNF.

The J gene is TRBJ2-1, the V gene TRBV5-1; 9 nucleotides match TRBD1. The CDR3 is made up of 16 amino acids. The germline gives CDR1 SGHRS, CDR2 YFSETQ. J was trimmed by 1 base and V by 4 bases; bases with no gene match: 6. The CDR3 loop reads CASSPGTGYSYNEQFF. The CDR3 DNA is TGCGCCAGCAGCCCGGGGACAGGGTATTCCTACAATGAGCAGTTCTTC.

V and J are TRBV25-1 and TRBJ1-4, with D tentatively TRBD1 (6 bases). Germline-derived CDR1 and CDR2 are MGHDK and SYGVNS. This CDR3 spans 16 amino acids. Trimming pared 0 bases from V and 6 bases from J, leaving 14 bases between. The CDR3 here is CASSEYITGRYEKLFF. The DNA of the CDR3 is TGTGCCAGCAGTGAATATATAACAGGGCGCTATGAAAAACTGTTTTTT.

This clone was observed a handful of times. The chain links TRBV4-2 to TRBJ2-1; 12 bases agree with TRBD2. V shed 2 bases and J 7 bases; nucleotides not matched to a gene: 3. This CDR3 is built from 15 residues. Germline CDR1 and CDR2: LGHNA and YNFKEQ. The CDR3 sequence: CASSQPGLAGNEQFF. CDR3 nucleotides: TGTGCCAGCAGCCAACCCGGACTAGCGGGAAATGAGCAGTTCTTC.

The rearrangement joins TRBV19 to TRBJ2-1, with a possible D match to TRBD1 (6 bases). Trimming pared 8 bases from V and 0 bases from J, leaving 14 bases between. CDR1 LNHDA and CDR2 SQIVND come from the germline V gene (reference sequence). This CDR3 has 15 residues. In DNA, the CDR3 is TGTGCCAGTTCCGTAGGGGGTGCCTCCTACAATGAGCAGTTCTTC. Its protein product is CASSVGGASYNEQFF. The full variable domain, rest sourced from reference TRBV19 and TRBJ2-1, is DGGITQSPKYLFRKEGQNVTLSCEQNLNHDAMYWYRQDPGQGLRLIYYSQIVNDFQKGDIAEGYSVSREKKESFPLTVTSAQKNPTAFYLCASSVGGASYNEQFFGPGTRLTVL.

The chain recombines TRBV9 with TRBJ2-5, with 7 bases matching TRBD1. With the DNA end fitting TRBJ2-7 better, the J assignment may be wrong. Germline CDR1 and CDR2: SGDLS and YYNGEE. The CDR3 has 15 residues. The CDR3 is CASSVGTGVGYEQYF. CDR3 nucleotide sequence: TGTGCCAGCAGCGTAGGTACAGGGGTCGGCTACGAGCAGTACTTC.

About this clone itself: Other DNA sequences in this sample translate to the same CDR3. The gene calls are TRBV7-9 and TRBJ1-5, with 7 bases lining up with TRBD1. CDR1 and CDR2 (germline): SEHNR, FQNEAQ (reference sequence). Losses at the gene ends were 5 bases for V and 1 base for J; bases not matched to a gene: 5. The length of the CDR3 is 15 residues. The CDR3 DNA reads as TGTGCCAGCAGCGCCGGGACAGTGAGCAATCAGCCCCAGCATTTT. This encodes CASSAGTVSNQPQHF.

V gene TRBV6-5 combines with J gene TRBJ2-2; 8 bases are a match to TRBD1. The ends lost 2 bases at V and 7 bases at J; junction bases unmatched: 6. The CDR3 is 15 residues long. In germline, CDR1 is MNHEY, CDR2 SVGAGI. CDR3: CASSYSQGAGGELFF. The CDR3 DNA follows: TGTGCCAGCAGTTACAGTCAGGGGGCCGGCGGGGAGCTGTTTTTT.

CDR3 amino acids: CASSPAGGLEQYF. DNA for the CDR3: TGTGCCAGCAGTCCGGCGGGGGGGCTCGAGCAGTACTTC. The chain links TRBV7-9 to TRBJ2-7; TRBD2 aligns across 9 bases. Germline CDR1 and CDR2: SEHNR and FQNEAQ (reference sequence). CDR3 length equals 13 residues. V gave up 6 bases and J gave up 6 bases; unmatched junction bases: 6.

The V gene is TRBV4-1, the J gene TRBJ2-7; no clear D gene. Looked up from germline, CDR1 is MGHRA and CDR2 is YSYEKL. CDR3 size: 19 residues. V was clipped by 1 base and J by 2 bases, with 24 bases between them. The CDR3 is CASSQGGLRRLDRTYEQYF. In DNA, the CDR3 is TGCGCCAGCAGCCAAGGGGGTCTGAGAAGGCTAGATAGAACCTACGAGCAGTACTTC.

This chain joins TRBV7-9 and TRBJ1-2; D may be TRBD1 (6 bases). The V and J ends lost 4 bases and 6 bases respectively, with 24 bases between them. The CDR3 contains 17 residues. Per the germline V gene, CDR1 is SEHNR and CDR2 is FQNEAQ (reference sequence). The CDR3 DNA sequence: TGTGCCAGCAGCTCACGCCGTGGGGGGCGCGACTATGATGGCTACACCTTC. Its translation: CASSSRRGGRDYDGYTF. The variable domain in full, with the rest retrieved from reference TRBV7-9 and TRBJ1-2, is DTGVSQNPRHKITKRGQNVTFRCDPISEHNRLYWYRQTLGQGPEFLTYFQNEAQLEKSRLLSDRFSAERPKGSFSTLEIQRTEQGDSAMYLCASSSRRGGRDYDGYTFGSGTRLTVV.

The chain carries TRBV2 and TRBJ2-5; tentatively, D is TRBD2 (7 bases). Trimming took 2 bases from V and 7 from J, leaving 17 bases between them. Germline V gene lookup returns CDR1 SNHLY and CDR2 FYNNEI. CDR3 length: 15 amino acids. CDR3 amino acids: CASSERGGGRGTQYF. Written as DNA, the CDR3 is TGTGCCAGCAGTGAAAGGGGGGGAGGGAGAGGGACCCAGTACTTC.

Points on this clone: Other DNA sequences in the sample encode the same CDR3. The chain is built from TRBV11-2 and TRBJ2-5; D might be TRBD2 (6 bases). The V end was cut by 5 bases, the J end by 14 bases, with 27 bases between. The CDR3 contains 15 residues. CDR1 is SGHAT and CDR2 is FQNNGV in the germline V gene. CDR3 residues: CASSRGTSTAGIPYF. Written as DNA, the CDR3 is TGTGCCAGCAGCCGCGGGACTTCCACAGCCGGAATACCTTACTTC.

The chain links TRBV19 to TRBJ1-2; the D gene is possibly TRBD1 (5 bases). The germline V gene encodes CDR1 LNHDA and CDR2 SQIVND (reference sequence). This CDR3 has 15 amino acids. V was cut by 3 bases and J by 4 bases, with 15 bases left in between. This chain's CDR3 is CASSITVRDGYGYTF. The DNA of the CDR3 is TGTGCCAGTAGTATTACCGTCAGGGATGGCTATGGCTACACCTTC.

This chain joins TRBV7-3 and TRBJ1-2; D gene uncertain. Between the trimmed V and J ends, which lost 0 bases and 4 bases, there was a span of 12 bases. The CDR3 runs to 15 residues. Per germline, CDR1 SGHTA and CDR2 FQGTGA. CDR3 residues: CASSLTQQAIYGYTF. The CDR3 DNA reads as TGTGCCAGCAGCTTAACGCAGCAGGCGATCTATGGCTACACCTTC. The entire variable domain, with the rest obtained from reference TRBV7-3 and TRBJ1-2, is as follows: GAGVSQTPSNKVTEKGKYVELRCDPISGHTALYWYRQSLGQGPEFLIYFQGTGAADDSGLPNDRFFAVRPEGSVSTLKIQRTERGDSAVYLCASSLTQQAIYGYTFGSGTRLTVV.

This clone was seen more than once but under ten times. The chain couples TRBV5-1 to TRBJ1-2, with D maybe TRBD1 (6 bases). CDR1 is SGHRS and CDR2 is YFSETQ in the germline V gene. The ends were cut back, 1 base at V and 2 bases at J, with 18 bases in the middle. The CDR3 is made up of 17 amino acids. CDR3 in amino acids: CASSLMGGLARNYGYTF. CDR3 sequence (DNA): TGCGCCAGCAGCTTGATGGGGGGCCTCGCGCGAAACTATGGCTACACCTTC. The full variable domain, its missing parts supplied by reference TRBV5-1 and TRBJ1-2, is KAGVTQTPRYLIKTRGQQVTLSCSPISGHRSVSWYQQTPGQGLQFLFEYFSETQRNKGNFPGRFSGRQFSNSRSEMNVSTLELGDSALYLCASSLMGGLARNYGYTFGSGTRLTVV.